This T cell receptor beta chain came from a study of blood T cell repertoires in COVID-19. The method was immunoSEQ multiplex PCR; TCRdb's version includes in-frame clones alone and lacks a portion of them. The repertoire consists of 220,000 or so clones, with around 83% occurring once and the leading ten covering over 2.5%. The sequence came from a man aged 50 or older who had recovered from COVID-19. The sample was peripheral blood.

The CDR3 region is CASSLLLAGEQFF. In nucleotides, the CDR3 is TGTGCCAGCAGCTTATTACTAGCAGGGGAGCAGTTCTTC. The chain is built from TRBV11-2 and TRBJ2-1; D may be TRBD2 (6 bases). The CDR3 consists of 13 residues. Per germline, CDR1 SGHAT and CDR2 FQNNGV. V lost 2 bases and J lost 10, with 12 bases in between. Based on the CDR3 plus reference TRBV11-2 and TRBJ2-1, the full variable domain is EAGVAQSPRYKIIEKRQSVAFWCNPISGHATLYWYQQILGQGPKLLIQFQNNGVVDDSQLPKDRFSAERLKGVDSTLKIQPAKLEDSAVYLCASSLLLAGEQFFGPGTRLTVL.